The 23 T cell receptor beta chains reported below all come from one sample, sequenced in a study of cytomegalovirus exposure and HLA in healthy donors listed by TCRdb under 2017. Library prep was done by the immunoSEQ multiplex PCR assay. Sourced from immuneACCESS, this table was stored by TCRdb with only in-frame sequences that have V and J called. A share of the clones is absent; for the studies checked, an unresolved V gene accounts for under half, and the remainder has no known explanation. Present in this sample are 68,000 or so clones, around 97% of which were seen just once. Jointly, the top ten make up around 2.2% of the sample. The sample comprised PBMCs. The receptors stem from a man between 18 and 35 years old in good health and CMV-seronegative.

This chain uses TRBV7-2 with TRBJ1-5; 7 bases are a match to TRBD1. This CDR3 is built from 16 residues. V trimming: 2 bases; J trimming: 4 bases; junction bases outside the gene matches: 8. CDR1 is SGHTA, CDR2 FQGNSA, per germline. The CDR3 nucleotides are TGTGCCAGCAGCTTATTGGCCGGGACAGCGAATCAGCCCCAGCATTTT. It translates to CASSLLAGTANQPQHF.

The chain joins TRBV19 to TRBJ1-5, with 9 bases matching TRBD1. The V gene's germline CDR1 is LNHDA and CDR2 SQIVND (reference sequence). The CDR3 is 16 amino acids. Trimming took 2 bases from V and 6 from J; bases not matched to a gene: 8. The CDR3 nucleotides are TGTGCCAGTAGTATACCGGTAGACAGGGGGATTCAGCCCCAGCATTTT. Protein: CASSIPVDRGIQPQHF.

The CDR3 loop reads CASSFGSTSMNTEAFF. CDR3 bases: TGCGCCAGCAGCTTTGGGTCGACAAGCATGAACACTGAAGCTTTCTTT. The V and J genes are TRBV5-1 and TRBJ1-1; unclear D gene. The CDR3 loop spans 16 amino acids. Germline loops: CDR1 SGHRS, CDR2 YFSETQ. V shed 2 bases and J shed 0 bases, with 14 bases lying between them.

The CDR3 sequence is CASSMRYQETQYF. DNA of the CDR3: TGTGCCAGTAGTATGCGTTACCAAGAGACCCAGTACTTC. The rearrangement links TRBV19 to TRBJ2-5; D gene uncertain. Deletions cut 3 bases from V and 0 bases from J, with 5 bases between. Germline V gene data show CDR1 as LNHDA and CDR2 as SQIVND (reference sequence). CDR3 length: 13 amino acids. The whole variable domain, filled in from reference TRBV19 and TRBJ2-5, reads DGGITQSPKYLFRKEGQNVTLSCEQNLNHDAMYWYRQDPGQGLRLIYYSQIVNDFQKGDIAEGYSVSREKKESFPLTVTSAQKNPTAFYLCASSMRYQETQYFGPGTRLLVL.

J is TRBJ2-1 and V is TRBV10-3, with D unclear. Trimming shortened V by 6 bases and J by 6 bases, and 9 bases separated the two germline ends. Germline-derived CDR1 and CDR2 are ENHRY and SYGVKD. The CDR3 is made up of 12 amino acids. This chain's CDR3 is CAISPSGNEQFF. The DNA of the CDR3 is TGTGCCATCAGCCCCAGTGGCAATGAGCAGTTCTTC.

Only a few counts were recorded for this clone. V is TRBV11-3 and J is TRBJ1-1; 10 bases are shared with TRBD1. J lost 4 bases, V lost 4 bases, and 6 bases had no gene match. This CDR3 has 15 amino acids. Germline CDR1 is SGHNT and CDR2 is YENEEA. CDR3 region: CASSSWTGGTTEAFF. The CDR3 coding sequence is TGTGCCAGCAGCTCGTGGACAGGGGGAACCACTGAAGCTTTCTTT.

This rearrangement joins TRBV10-1 to TRBJ2-7; TRBD1 matches 12 bases. Germline trimming cut 5 bases from V and 4 bases from J; bases unmatched to any gene: 3. This CDR3 comprises 14 residues. Germline CDR1 is WNHNN and CDR2 is SYGVQD (reference sequence). The DNA of the CDR3 is TGCGCCAGCAGTTCGGGACAGGGGGCGTACGAGCAGTACTTC. Protein product: CASSSGQGAYEQYF.

This clone has a single count. This rearrangement joins TRBV5-1 to TRBJ2-7, with D possibly TRBD1 on 6 matching bases. V lost 2 bases and J lost 2, with 17 bases in between. Germline V gene sequence: CDR1 SGHRS, CDR2 YFSETQ. CDR3 length equals 16 residues. CDR3 sequence reads: CASSFGAGAGTYEQYF. The CDR3 nucleotides are TGCGCCAGCAGCTTTGGAGCAGGGGCAGGGACCTACGAGCAGTACTTC.

DNA of the CDR3: TGCGCCAGCAGCCCGACAGGGAGTAACACTGAAGCTTTCTTT. Its protein product is CASSPTGSNTEAFF. V gene TRBV5-1 combines with J gene TRBJ1-1, with 7 positions matching TRBD1. J lost 2 bases, V lost 4 bases, and 5 bases had no gene match. CDR1 and CDR2 (germline): SGHRS, YFSETQ. This CDR3 spans 14 amino acids.

This clone has a single count. This chain connects TRBV9 to TRBJ2-7; 12 bases match TRBD2. V shed 4 bases and J 1 base; nucleotides not matched to a gene: 6. This CDR3 comprises 16 residues. CDR1 and CDR2 from the germline V gene are SGDLS and YYNGEE. The CDR3 DNA sequence: TGTGCCAGCAGCCCCTGGCTAGCGGGAGGGTCCTACGAGCAGTACTTC. Its translation is CASSPWLAGGSYEQYF.

The gene calls are TRBV19 and TRBJ2-7, with TRBD1 matching 9 bases. Looked up from germline, CDR1 is LNHDA and CDR2 is SQIVND (reference sequence). CDR3 size: 15 residues. Losses at the gene ends were 4 bases for V and 3 bases for J; bases not matched to a gene: 7. This CDR3 is CASSTSGTGNYEQYF. The DNA of the CDR3 is TGTGCCAGTAGTACGTCCGGGACAGGGAACTACGAGCAGTACTTC.

The chain uses TRBV19 and TRBJ2-7, with D tentatively TRBD1 (6 bases). Germline V gene lookup returns CDR1 LNHDA and CDR2 SQIVND (reference sequence). Trimming took off 6 bases at V and 2 bases at J, with 17 bases between the two ends. The CDR3 has 15 residues. DNA for the CDR3: TGTGCCAGTAGGTCACAGGGTGGTAGCGCCTACGAGCAGTACTTC. This translates into CASRSQGGSAYEQYF.

This chain links TRBV7-9 with TRBJ1-4; 9 bases are a match to TRBD1. The CDR3 runs 16 residues. Germline loops: CDR1 SEHNR, CDR2 FQNEAQ (reference sequence). The junction had 8 bases not matched to a gene; V was cut back by 4 bases and J by 5 bases. The DNA for the CDR3 is TGTGCCAGCAGCTCCCTCCCCGGGACAGGGAATGAAAAACTGTTTTTT. As protein: CASSSLPGTGNEKLFF. Combining the CDR3 with reference TRBV7-9 and TRBJ1-4 gives the whole variable domain DTGVSQNPRHKITKRGQNVTFRCDPISEHNRLYWYRQTLGQGPEFLTYFQNEAQLEKSRLLSDRFSAERPKGSFSTLEIQRTEQGDSAMYLCASSSLPGTGNEKLFFGSGTQLSVL.

The chain combines TRBV10-3 with TRBJ2-7, with 10 bases aligning to TRBD1. V dropped 4 bases and J dropped 6; count of bases not matched to a gene: 3. This CDR3 is 13 amino acids long. Germline-derived CDR1 and CDR2 are ENHRY and SYGVKD. The CDR3 DNA sequence: TGTGCCATCAGTGGACAGGGGGCCAGCGAGCAGTACTTC. It specifies CAISGQGASEQYF.

The CDR3 is CAWRRGGAVGAFF. The DNA of the CDR3 is TGTGCCTGGCGGAGGGGGGGCGCGGTAGGAGCTTTCTTT. The chain carries TRBV30 and TRBJ1-1, with D maybe TRBD1 (6 bases). CDR3 length: 13 residues. V dropped 5 bases and J dropped 10 bases, with 20 bases sitting between them. Germline assignment: CDR1 GTSNPN and CDR2 SVGIG (reference sequence).

The chain joins TRBV9 to TRBJ1-2; unclear D gene. V shed 7 bases and J shed 3 bases, with 13 bases lying between them. The germline V gene encodes CDR1 SGDLS and CDR2 YYNGEE. The CDR3 is made up of 13 amino acids. Here the CDR3 DNA reads TGTGCCAGCGGCGACATACGGGACTATGGCTACACCTTC. Residues: CASGDIRDYGYTF. The variable domain in full, completed from reference TRBV9 and TRBJ1-2, reads DSGVTQTPKHLITATGQRVTLRCSPRSGDLSVYWYQQSLDQGLQFLIQYYNGEERAKGNILERFSAQQFPDLHSELNLSSLELGDSALYFCASGDIRDYGYTFGSGTRLTVV.

The chain has TRBV7-8 and TRBJ2-5, with a weak D call TRBD1 (6 bases). CDR3 length equals 14 residues. V dropped 5 bases and J dropped 2 bases, with 12 bases sitting between them. CDR1 SGHVS and CDR2 FQNEAQ come from the germline V gene. As DNA, the CDR3 is TGTGCCAGCAGCCCGAGACAGGCTCAAGAGACCCAGTACTTC. Protein product: CASSPRQAQETQYF.

The V and J genes are TRBV7-8 and TRBJ1-1; no clear D gene. CDR3 length: 15 residues. The V gene's germline CDR1 is SGHVS and CDR2 FQNEAQ. V was trimmed by 1 base and J by 0 bases, leaving 9 bases between them. The CDR3 reads CASSLVPVLNTEAFF. In DNA form, the CDR3 reads TGTGCCAGCAGCTTAGTTCCGGTATTGAACACTGAAGCTTTCTTT.

CDR3 sequence: CASSLGAEGEQYF. As DNA, the CDR3 is TGTGCCAGCAGCTTGGGTGCCGAGGGCGAGCAGTACTTC. The chain employs TRBV5-6 and TRBJ2-7; a weak D match, TRBD2 (5 bases). The CDR3 totals 13 residues. The V end was cut by 0 bases, the J end by 6 bases, with 10 bases between. CDR1 is SGHDT, CDR2 YYEEEE, per germline.

This chain connects TRBV15 to TRBJ2-1; TRBD2 matches at 9 bases. V was clipped by 0 bases and J by 0 bases; unmatched bases: 3. Per germline, CDR1 LNHNV and CDR2 YYDKDF (reference sequence). The CDR3 runs to 17 residues. CDR3 loop: CATSREASGDSYNEQFF. CDR3 DNA sequence: TGTGCCACCAGCAGAGAAGCTAGCGGGGACTCCTACAATGAGCAGTTCTTC.

The V and J genes are TRBV19 and TRBJ2-5, with TRBD1 matching 7 bases. Germline trimming cut 6 bases from V and 5 bases from J; bases unmatched to any gene: 12. CDR3 length: 15 amino acids. Germline CDR1 and CDR2: LNHDA and SQIVND (reference sequence). CDR3 sequence reads: CASRNRDSLRETQYF. In nucleotides, the CDR3 is TGTGCCAGTAGGAACCGGGACAGCCTTCGTGAGACCCAGTACTTC. Filled out from reference TRBV19 and TRBJ2-5, the complete variable domain reads DGGITQSPKYLFRKEGQNVTLSCEQNLNHDAMYWYRQDPGQGLRLIYYSQIVNDFQKGDIAEGYSVSREKKESFPLTVTSAQKNPTAFYLCASRNRDSLRETQYFGPGTRLLVL.

The V and J genes are TRBV9 and TRBJ2-3; 12 positions agree with TRBD2. This CDR3 has 18 residues. The germline gives CDR1 SGDLS, CDR2 YYNGEE. The V gene end was trimmed by 0 bases and the J gene end by 4 bases; junction bases not matched to a gene: 9. DNA for the CDR3: TGTGCCAGCAGCGTAGGGCTAGCGGGAGGGCCTCGCCCAGATACGCAGTATTTT. Translating it yields CASSVGLAGGPRPDTQYF.

The chain employs TRBV6-5 and TRBJ1-5; 8 bases match TRBD1. With 8 bases clipped from V and 2 bases from J, the junction kept 5 bases outside the gene matches. Germline V gene lookup returns CDR1 MNHEY and CDR2 SVGAGI. The CDR3 has 14 amino acids. CDR3 sequence (DNA): TGTGCCAGCCAGGGGGCGGGAGGCAATCAGCCCCAGCATTTT. This codes for CASQGAGGNQPQHF.